Following are 2 T cell receptor beta chains from one sample sequenced in a study of blood T cell repertoires in COVID-19. Profiled with immunoSEQ multiplex PCR; TCRdb holds only in-frame clones, not every one. The sample carries under 170,000 clones, about 85% recorded once. Sequencing used peripheral blood. These receptors originate from a woman aged 55 to 70 with active or convalescent COVID-19.

This sequence joins TRBV4-1 and TRBJ2-7, with TRBD2 matching 8 bases. Germline CDR1 and CDR2: MGHRA and YSYEKL. This CDR3 contains 16 residues. The J segment lost 7 bases and the V segment lost 1 base, leaving 12 bases of the junction unmatched. CDR3 nucleotides: TGCGCCAGCAGCCAAGGACGTGGGACTAGAGGTCGGGAGCAGTACTTC. It yields the protein CASSQGRGTRGREQYF.

The chain carries TRBV3-1 (or the pseudogene TRBV3-2) and TRBJ1-3, with D unresolved. The CDR3 totals 16 residues. Germline V CDR1 and CDR2: LGHDT, YNNKEL (reference sequence). Trimming removed 1 base at V and 2 bases at J, with 12 bases between. CDR3 amino acids: CASSQAQVMTGNTIYF. Written as DNA, the CDR3 is TGTGCCAGCAGCCAAGCCCAGGTGATGACTGGAAACACCATATATTTT.